This TCR beta chain was sequenced for a study of beta chain features in type 1 diabetes (dated 2018 in TCRdb). Notes on the research overall: Patients and healthy donors did not differ in mean age, gender distribution, total cell number or subset yield. The study compared TCRB repertoires of sorted circulating CD4+ T cell subsets between recently diagnosed type 1 diabetes patients and matched healthy donors. Regulatory and stem cell-like memory subsets were obtained from only 8 patients and roughly 8 healthy donors, while naive and central memory subsets were obtained from all 30 or so donors. A total of 107,917,701 sorted cells were examined across all samples, and the number of cells per subset was strongly correlated with RNA yield. Paper-wide results and their limitations: Because cDNA was sequenced instead of genomic DNA, highly expressing activated cells could be over-represented, though the groups showed no difference in activation or CD3 levels. Patients with type 1 diabetes made fewer insertions and deleted more nucleotides at VDJ recombination sites, implying thymic rearrangement abnormalities. Naive, central memory and regulatory TCRB repertoires appeared to be more alike among patients than among healthy donors. A moderate but significant shortening of TCRB CDR3 length was observed in type 1 diabetes patients in all four CD4+ subsets. Because small numbers of individuals were included in the HLA sub-analyses, any influence of HLA type on TCRB rearrangement was left unresolved. Shorter templates might be favored by PCR, yet because patient and control samples were amplified and corrected together, any such skew would affect both groups equally.

Sequences LNHDA (CDR1) and SQIVND (CDR2) are obtained from the germline V gene (reference sequence). The junction shows trimming of 3 bases on V and 5 bases on J, plus 13 bases between the germline ends. CDR3 length: 14 amino acids, cysteine to phenylalanine. Only the CDR3 part of the read is kept: 42 bases, read in frame from the first base. The entire isolated RNA was reverse transcribed using the High Capacity cDNA Reverse Transcription Kit, and thus expressed TCRB transcripts were sequenced. Deep immunoSEQ sequencing was applied to naive, central memory and regulatory T cell samples, giving an average of approximately 4 million total reads per sample. Sorted cells were lysed in RLT buffer, and RNA was extracted using DNase-treated RNeasy Micro or Mini kits according to cell number. Each cell subset was processed on its own to prevent cross-contamination, while patient and healthy donor samples were processed together. The immunoSEQ multiplex PCR was used to amplify TCRB sequences from cDNA, generating 87-bp fragments that spanned the CDR3 region. The amplicons were sequenced using the Illumina HiSeq platform. Regarding the original processing steps: Synthetic template baselines were used to correct PCR bias computationally, reads within Hamming distance 2 were collapsed together, and singletons that could not be merged were discarded. By aligning reads against IMGT, V, D and J genes, CDR3 length, and insertions or deletions at six rearrangement sites were assigned. Within each subset, clonotype counts were normalized to sorted cell number, and only after that were true diversity and Gini coefficients computed with the tcR R package. The overlap coefficient, calculated on TCRB nucleotide sequences, was used to quantify repertoire sharing. Out-of-frame TCRB sequences from naive cells were analyzed as a proxy for the pre-selection repertoire. What TCRdb holds here is the immuneACCESS table cut down to in-frame rearrangements. Part of the clones is not present; checked against another copy, under half of the missing clones reflect an unresolved V gene, and the others are unexplained. V, J and clone size are taken as reported in that table, and D and trimming were inferred from the DNA itself. Recorded for this sample are 250,000 or so clones; around 65% of them occurred a single time. Around 0.05% of the sample lies in the top ten.

Comment on this clone: Its antigen is not yet known. Base qualities are not recorded, but no much larger clone differs from it by a single base.

Each donor gave one peripheral blood draw, averaging around 120 mL, which was collected into heparinised tubes. A BD FACSAria II was used to sort naive, central memory, regulatory and stem cell-like memory CD4+ T cells with a panel that included CD45RO, CCR7, CD25, CD127, CD95 and CD27. All sorted populations exceeded 95% purity. PBMCs were isolated immediately by Lymphoprep density gradient centrifugation and stained directly without culture. So that batch effects would be minimized, each experiment stained and sorted samples in pairs, pairing one healthy donor with one patient. Here the chain combines TRBV19 and TRBJ1-2, with the D gene uncertain. The sequenced sample consisted of naive CD4+ T cells from blood. Sample cell subset or site, as interpreted from the label and publication: true naive CD4+ T cells. The clonotype comes from a man aged 30-40 years in good health. DNA sequence: TGTGCCAGTAGTATTGGCGAGAAGACTTATGGCTACACCTTC. Translation gives CASSIGEKTYGYTF.